Included here is one T cell receptor (beta chain) sequence, with context. Its antigen remains unidentified. Other DNA sequences in this specimen translate into the identical CDR3. The sample belongs to a study of shared clonotypes between healthy human individuals. Overall study findings and caveats: Clonotype sharing across several donors was observed for around 5% of naive CD4 clonotypes.

TCRdb's copy holds only in-frame clones and misses some; the assay was immunoSEQ multiplex PCR. Of more than 2,000,000 clones detected, approximately 93% appear once; the ten largest clones hold 0.39%. The CDR3 contains 13 residues. V was trimmed by 0 bases and J by 0 bases, leaving 3 bases between them. Per the germline V gene, CDR1 is SGHRS and CDR2 is YFSETQ. V usage is TRBV5-1 and J usage is TRBJ1-1; D gene ambiguous. The origin of this receptor is a man younger than 30 in good health. Some clones in this sample may be carry-over from other donors' samples. Sequenced: naive CD4+ T cells from PBMCs. Documented subset: CD45RA+ positively selected. In DNA form, the CDR3 reads TGCGCCAGCAGCTTGGAAATGAACACTGAAGCTTTCTTT. As protein: CASSLEMNTEAFF.